The 9 T cell receptor beta chains in this list originate from one sample, sequenced in a study of T cell responses to AZD1222 COVID-19 vaccine. Repertoires were generated with immunoSEQ multiplex PCR, while TCRdb's copy carries only in-frame clones and drops some. The sample lists about 200,000 clones; 91% were seen once. Sequenced material: peripheral blood, taken 28 days after the second AZD1222 dose. Source of these receptors: an adult who received the AZD1222 COVID-19 vaccine.

This chain uses TRBV30 with TRBJ2-5; no definite D call. CDR1 and CDR2 from the germline V gene are GTSNPN and SVGIG (reference sequence). The CDR3 covers 13 residues. V lost 0 bases and J lost 3, with 8 bases in between. As DNA, the CDR3 is TGTGCCTGGAGTGTACTCACCGAAGAGACCCAGTACTTC. It yields the protein CAWSVLTEETQYF.

Only a few counts were recorded for this clone. The chain links TRBV28 to TRBJ1-4; 7 positions agree with TRBD1. Germline V gene sequence: CDR1 MDHEN, CDR2 SYDVKM. The CDR3 covers 14 residues. The J segment lost 2 bases and the V segment lost 5 bases, leaving 2 bases of the junction unmatched. The CDR3 spells CASSTQGTNEKLFF. For the CDR3, the DNA is TGTGCCAGCAGTACACAGGGGACTAATGAAAAACTGTTTTTT.

The chain joins TRBV7-6 to TRBJ2-1; 8 bases match TRBD2. The CDR3 is made up of 15 amino acids. Germline-derived CDR1 and CDR2 are SGHVS and FNYEAQ. The trim removed 5 bases at V and 4 bases at J, leaving 7 bases unmatched. Here the CDR3 DNA reads TGTGCCAGCAGCGTTAGCGGGACCGGATACAATGAGCAGTTCTTC. It encodes CASSVSGTGYNEQFF.

The chain carries TRBV5-4 and TRBJ2-7; D gene uncertain. The CDR3 loop spans 16 amino acids. The V end lost 3 bases, the J end lost 6 bases, and 22 bases lay between the germline ends. CDR1 is SGHNT and CDR2 is YYREEE in the germline V gene (reference sequence). This CDR3 reads CASSSSDIYLHTEQYF. CDR3 DNA: TGTGCCAGCAGCTCGTCTGACATTTATCTCCACACCGAGCAGTACTTC.

Note on this clone: At one boundary the junction diverges from the germline segment, which might be a read error. This CDR3 reads CASSFEPQHF. The CDR3 DNA is TGTGCTAGCAGCTTTGAGCCCCAGCATTTT. The gene calls are TRBV7-7 and TRBJ1-5; D not resolved. CDR3 length equals 10 residues. The germline V gene has CDR1 SSHAT and CDR2 FNYEAQ (reference sequence).

This chain uses TRBV5-8 with TRBJ2-1, with D maybe TRBD2 (6 bases). The V and J ends lost 1 base and 5 bases respectively, with 7 bases between them. The CDR3 consists of 13 residues. The germline CDR1 and CDR2 sequences are SGHTS and YDEGEE. DNA of the CDR3: TGTGCCAGCAGCTTGCGGGGGAACAATGAGCAGTTCTTC. Protein product: CASSLRGNNEQFF. Based on the CDR3 plus reference TRBV5-8 and TRBJ2-1, the full variable domain is EAGVTQSPTHLIKTRGQQATLRCSPISGHTSVYWYQQALGLGLQFLLWYDEGEERNRGNFPPRFSGRQFPNYSSELNVNALELEDSALYLCASSLRGNNEQFFGPGTRLTVL.

The genes are TRBV28 and TRBJ1-4, with 7 bases that match TRBD1. Germline V gives CDR1 MDHEN, CDR2 SYDVKM. With V trimmed by 6 bases and J by 10 bases, 17 bases remained unmatched. This CDR3 is 16 amino acids long. DNA of the CDR3: TGTGCCAGCAGCCCTCGAGGGGGCCCTCCGCTCTCAAAACTGTTTTTT. Protein product: CASSPRGGPPLSKLFF.

The CDR3 sequence: CASSWTGPYEQYF. CDR3 DNA: TGTGCCAGCAGCTGGACAGGGCCCTACGAGCAGTACTTC. The gene calls are TRBV27 and TRBJ2-7; 8 bases line up with TRBD1. J lost 2 bases, V lost 6 bases, and 3 bases had no gene match. CDR1 MNHEY and CDR2 SMNVEV come from the germline V gene (reference sequence). The CDR3 sequence is 13 residues long.

This chain joins TRBV6-1 and TRBJ2-3, with 8 bases fitting TRBD2. J gave up 0 bases and V 0 bases, and 8 bases lay outside the gene matches. Germline values: CDR1 MNHNS, CDR2 SASEGT. The CDR3 has 18 amino acids. The DNA of the CDR3 is TGTGCCAGCAGTGAAGCCGCCCTGGCGGGAGGCAGCACAGATACGCAGTATTTT. Translated: CASSEAALAGGSTDTQYF.